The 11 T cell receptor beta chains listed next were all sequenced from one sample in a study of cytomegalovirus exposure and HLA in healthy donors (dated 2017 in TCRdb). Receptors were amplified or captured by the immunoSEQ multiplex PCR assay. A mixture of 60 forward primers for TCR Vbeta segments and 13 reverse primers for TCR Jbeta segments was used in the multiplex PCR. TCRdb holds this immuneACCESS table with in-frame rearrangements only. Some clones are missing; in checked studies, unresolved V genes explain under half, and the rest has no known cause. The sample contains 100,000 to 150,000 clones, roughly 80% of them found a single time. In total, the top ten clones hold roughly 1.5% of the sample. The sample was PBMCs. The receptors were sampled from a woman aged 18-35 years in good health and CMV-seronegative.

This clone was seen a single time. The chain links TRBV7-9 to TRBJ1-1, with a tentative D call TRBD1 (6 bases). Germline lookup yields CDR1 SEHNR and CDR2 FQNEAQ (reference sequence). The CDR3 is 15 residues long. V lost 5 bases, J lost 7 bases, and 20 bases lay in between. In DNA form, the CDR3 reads TGTGCCAGCAGCCCCGGGAGGGGGGGCCCAAATGAAGCTTTCTTT. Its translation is CASSPGRGGPNEAFF.

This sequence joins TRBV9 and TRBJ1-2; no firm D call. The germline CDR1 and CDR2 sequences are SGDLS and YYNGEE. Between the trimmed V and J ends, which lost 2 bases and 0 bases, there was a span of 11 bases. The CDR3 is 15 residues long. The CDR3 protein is CASSVGAVTNYGYTF. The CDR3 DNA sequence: TGTGCCAGCAGCGTTGGAGCAGTGACTAACTATGGCTACACCTTC.

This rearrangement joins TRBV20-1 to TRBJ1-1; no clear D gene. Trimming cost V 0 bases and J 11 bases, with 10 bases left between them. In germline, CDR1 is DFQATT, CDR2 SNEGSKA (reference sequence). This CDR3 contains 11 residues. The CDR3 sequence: CSARDRNHAFF. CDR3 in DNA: TGCAGTGCTAGAGACAGGAACCACGCTTTCTTT.

CDR3 nucleotide sequence: TGTGCCAGCAGCTCACAGGAATCCTACGAGCAGTACTTC. As protein: CASSSQESYEQYF. The chain uses TRBV11-3 and TRBJ2-7, with D perhaps matching TRBD1 (5 bases). Germline values: CDR1 SGHNT, CDR2 YENEEA. This CDR3 has 13 amino acids. The V end lost 4 bases, the J end lost 1 base, and 8 bases lay between the germline ends.

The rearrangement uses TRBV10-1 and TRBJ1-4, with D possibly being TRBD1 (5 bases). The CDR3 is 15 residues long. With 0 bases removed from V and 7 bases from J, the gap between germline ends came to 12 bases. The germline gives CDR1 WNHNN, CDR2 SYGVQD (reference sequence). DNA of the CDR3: TGCGCCAGCAGTGAGTCGTCAGGGTCGGGTGAAAAACTGTTTTTT. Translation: CASSESSGSGEKLFF.

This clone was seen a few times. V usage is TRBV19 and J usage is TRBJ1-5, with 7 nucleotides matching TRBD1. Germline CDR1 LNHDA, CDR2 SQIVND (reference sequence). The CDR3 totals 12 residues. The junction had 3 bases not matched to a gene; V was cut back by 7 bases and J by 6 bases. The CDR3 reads CASKQGSQPQHF. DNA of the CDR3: TGTGCCAGTAAACAGGGGAGTCAGCCCCAGCATTTT.

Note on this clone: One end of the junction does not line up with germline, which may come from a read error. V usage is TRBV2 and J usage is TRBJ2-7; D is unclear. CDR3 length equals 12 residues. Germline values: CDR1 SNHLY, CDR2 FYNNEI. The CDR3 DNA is TGTGCCAGCAGCATCCACTCCCACGAGCAGTACTTC. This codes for CASSIHSHEQYF.

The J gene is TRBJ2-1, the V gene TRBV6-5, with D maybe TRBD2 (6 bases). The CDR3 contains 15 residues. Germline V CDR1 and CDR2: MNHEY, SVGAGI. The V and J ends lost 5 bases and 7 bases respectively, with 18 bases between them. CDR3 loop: CASSGGLGYKNEQFF. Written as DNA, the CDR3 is TGTGCCAGCAGTGGGGGACTCGGGTACAAAAATGAGCAGTTCTTC.

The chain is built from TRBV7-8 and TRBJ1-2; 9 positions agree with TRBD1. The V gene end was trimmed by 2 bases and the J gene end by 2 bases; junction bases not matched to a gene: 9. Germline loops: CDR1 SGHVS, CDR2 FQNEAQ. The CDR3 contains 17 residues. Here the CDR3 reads CASSLTDRDRDNYGYTF. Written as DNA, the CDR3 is TGTGCCAGCAGCTTAACGGACCGGGACAGGGACAACTATGGCTACACCTTC.

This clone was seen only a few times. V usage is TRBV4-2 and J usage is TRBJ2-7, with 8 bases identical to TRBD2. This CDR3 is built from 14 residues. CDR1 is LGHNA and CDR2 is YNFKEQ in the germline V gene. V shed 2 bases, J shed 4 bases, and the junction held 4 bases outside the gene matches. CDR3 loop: CASSQPGGVYEQYF. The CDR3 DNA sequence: TGTGCCAGCAGCCAACCCGGGGGGGTTTACGAGCAGTACTTC.

The CDR3 nucleotides are TGTGCCTGGGCCGGGAAGAAAGCTTTCAATGAGCAGTTCTTC. Translating it yields CAWAGKKAFNEQFF. This chain links TRBV30 with TRBJ2-1, with D perhaps TRBD2 (5 bases). The CDR3 consists of 14 residues. CDR1 and CDR2 (germline): GTSNPN, SVGIG (reference sequence). Trimming pared 5 bases from V and 6 bases from J, leaving 17 bases between.